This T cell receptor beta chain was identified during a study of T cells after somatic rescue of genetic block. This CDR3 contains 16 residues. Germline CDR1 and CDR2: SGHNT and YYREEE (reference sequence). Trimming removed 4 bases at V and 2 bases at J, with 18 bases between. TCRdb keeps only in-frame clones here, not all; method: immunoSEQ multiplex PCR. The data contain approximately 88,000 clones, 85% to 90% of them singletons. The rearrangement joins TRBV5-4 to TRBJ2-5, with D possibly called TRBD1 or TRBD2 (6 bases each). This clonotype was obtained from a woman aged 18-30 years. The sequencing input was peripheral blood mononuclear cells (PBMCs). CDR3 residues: CASSPRGSGSQETQYF. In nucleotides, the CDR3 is TGTGCCAGCAGCCCCAGGGGTAGCGGATCTCAAGAGACCCAGTACTTC.